This T cell receptor (beta chain) was retrieved from a study of blood T cell repertoires in COVID-19. Using immunoSEQ multiplex PCR, the repertoire was profiled, and TCRdb retains in-frame clones only, with some absent. Of fewer than 150,000 clones in the sample, approximately 86% were seen once. The CDR3 totals 15 residues. V gave up 5 bases and J gave up 3 bases; unmatched junction bases: 10. Germline CDR1 reads MDHEN; CDR2 reads SYDVKM. This TCR was recovered from a human donor in a cohort sampled during active COVID-19. The chain is built from TRBV28 and TRBJ2-7; 7 nucleotides agree with TRBD2. Sequenced input: peripheral blood. The chain's CDR3 is CASSIQRGSIYEQYF. CDR3 DNA sequence: TGTGCCAGCAGTATACAGCGGGGTTCAATCTACGAGCAGTACTTC.